What follows is one T cell receptor beta chain and its context. The antigen remains undetermined. This entry belongs to a study of CD8 T cells in Susac syndrome. The CDR3 runs to 14 residues. Trimming removed 6 bases from V and 6 bases from J; junction bases left unmatched: 13. Germline V gene data show CDR1 as DFQATT and CDR2 as SNEGSKA (reference sequence). Study-wide results and limits: Susac-specific public clones found in total CD8+ repertoires numbered 15 to 20, and those in CD8+ TEMRA repertoires numbered about five.

RNA totalling about 0.45 to 1 ug underwent reverse transcription with random hexamers. TCRdb itself ran the immunoSEQ multiplex PCR reads through MiXCR, one entry per CDR3 protein. The table records some 200,000 distinct CDR3 sequences, roughly 94% of them present only once. The origin of this receptor is a human donor with Susac syndrome. V usage is TRBV20-1 and J usage is TRBJ2-7; 8 bases align to TRBD2. Sequenced sample: CD8+ T cells from PBMCs. CDR3: CSAPFPGGASEQYF. The CDR3 coding sequence is TGCAGTGCCCCCTTTCCGGGAGGGGCTTCCGAGCAGTACTTC.